These 17 T cell receptor beta chains originate from one sample sequenced in a study of CD8+ T cells in alopecia areata. Treatment defined: oral pan-JAK inhibitor, 5-10 mg twice daily. cDNA reverse transcribed from extracted RNA served as the sequencing template. Libraries were prepared by immunoSEQ multiplex PCR; TCRdb keeps only in-frame clonotypes and omits some of them. The repertoire includes around 200,000 clones, roughly three fifths of them detected once, and roughly 0.71% sits in the top ten. The specimen comprised CD4+ T cells sorted from blood, sampled at week 4, from a patient treated with tofacitinib. The source is a human donor with alopecia areata.

A few counts support this clone. The chain has TRBV2 and TRBJ2-7, with 9 positions matching TRBD1. J was trimmed by 3 bases and V by 5 bases; bases with no gene match: 8. The CDR3 is made up of 15 amino acids. Germline CDR1 and CDR2: SNHLY and FYNNEI. CDR3 loop: CASSRQGGYVYEQYF. DNA for the CDR3: TGTGCCAGCAGTAGACAGGGGGGATACGTCTACGAGCAGTACTTC.

This clone was seen a few times. The rearrangement uses TRBV7-2 and TRBJ2-7, with 10 nucleotides matching TRBD2. Germline V gene data show CDR1 as SGHTA and CDR2 as FQGNSA. The CDR3 runs 15 residues. V was clipped by 5 bases and J by 4 bases; unmatched bases: 8. CDR3 in amino acids: CASSLLAGVSYEQYF. In DNA, the CDR3 is TGTGCCAGCAGCCTTCTAGCGGGAGTTTCTTACGAGCAGTACTTC. The variable domain in full, with the rest retrieved from reference TRBV7-2 and TRBJ2-7, is GAGVSQSPSNKVTEKGKDVELRCDPISGHTALYWYRQSLGQGLEFLIYFQGNSAPDKSGLPSDRFSAERTGGSVSTLTIQRTQQEDSAVYLCASSLLAGVSYEQYFGPGTRLTVT.

The DNA of the CDR3 is TGTGCCAGCCAGGGGGTTGGCAGGGGCAATCAGCCCCAGCATTTT. It specifies CASQGVGRGNQPQHF. The chain recombines TRBV19 with TRBJ1-5; 7 positions agree with TRBD1. The CDR3 has 15 residues. CDR1 is LNHDA, CDR2 SQIVND, per germline (reference sequence). Unmatched junction bases numbered 10, after V lost 9 bases and J lost 2 bases.

This clone showed up just a few times. The rearrangement joins TRBV27 to TRBJ2-7; 9 bases map to TRBD1. V lost 5 bases and J lost 9; bases outside the gene matches: 11. The germline CDR1 and CDR2 sequences are MNHEY and SMNVEV (reference sequence). The CDR3 consists of 14 residues. The CDR3 DNA is TGTGCCAGCAGTGCTACAGGGGGCGCGATGACGCAGTACTTC. Translated: CASSATGGAMTQYF.

The chain couples TRBV4-2 to TRBJ1-2; tentatively, D is TRBD1 (5 bases). In germline, CDR1 is LGHNA, CDR2 YNFKEQ. V dropped 0 bases and J dropped 8 bases, with 10 bases sitting between them. The CDR3 is 13 amino acids. In DNA, the CDR3 is TGTGCCAGCAGCCAAGATCATGGGGCGGGCTACACCTTC. Residues: CASSQDHGAGYTF.

The table lists this clone with a few counts. The rearrangement links TRBV5-1 to TRBJ2-3; D is unclear. Trimming took off 3 bases at V and 4 bases at J, with 12 bases between the two ends. The CDR3 spans 14 residues. Germline loops: CDR1 SGHRS, CDR2 YFSETQ. In DNA, the CDR3 is TGCGCCAGCAGCTCCCCGAGAAGCGCAGATACGCAGTATTTT. Protein: CASSSPRSADTQYF.

The chain couples TRBV5-6 to TRBJ2-7; no reliable D call. Trimming pared 2 bases from V and 0 bases from J, leaving 0 bases between. The CDR3 is made up of 11 amino acids. Germline-derived CDR1 and CDR2 are SGHDT and YYEEEE. CDR3 DNA: TGTGCCAGCAGCTTCTCCTACGAGCAGTACTTC. This codes for CASSFSYEQYF. Full variable domain (remainder filled in from reference TRBV5-6 and TRBJ2-7): DAGVTQSPTHLIKTRGQQVTLRCSPKSGHDTVSWYQQALGQGPQFIFQYYEEEERQRGNFPDRFSGHQFPNYSSELNVNALLLGDSALYLCASSFSYEQYFGPGTRLTVT.

In this sample, this clone turned up a few times. This chain uses TRBV4-1 with TRBJ1-1, with TRBD1 as a possible D gene (6 bases). CDR1 and CDR2 (germline): MGHRA, YSYEKL. The CDR3 is made up of 15 amino acids. Trimming left V 1 base short and J 1 base short, with 10 bases between. CDR3 amino acids: CASSQGTVTNTEAFF. The CDR3 DNA is TGCGCCAGCAGCCAAGGGACAGTTACGAACACTGAAGCTTTCTTT.

This clone was picked up a small number of times. V and J are TRBV29-1 and TRBJ2-1; TRBD2 matches 8 bases. This CDR3 has 12 residues. V lost 2 bases, J lost 13 bases, and 7 bases stayed unmatched. CDR1 is SQVTM and CDR2 is ANQGSEA in the germline V gene. The CDR3 bases are TGCAGCGTTGAACGGCTAGCGGGCGGACAGTTCTTC. Its translation is CSVERLAGGQFF.

The chain couples TRBV25-1 to TRBJ2-7; the D is unclear. This CDR3 spans 13 amino acids. The germline V and J ends were trimmed by 4 bases and 6 bases, with 13 bases remaining between them. The germline V gene encodes CDR1 MGHDK and CDR2 SYGVNS. DNA of the CDR3: TGTGCCAGCAGTGGACCCATGGCGGCCGAGCAGTACTTC. It is translated as CASSGPMAAEQYF.

This clone was picked up one time. The chain employs TRBV5-1 and TRBJ1-1, with a possible D match to TRBD1 (5 bases). The CDR3 is 15 amino acids. Germline CDR1 SGHRS, CDR2 YFSETQ. V lost 0 bases and J 1 base, leaving 10 bases between the germline ends. CDR3 nucleotides: TGCGCCAGCAGCTTGGGAGCAGGGTGGAACACTGAAGCTTTCTTT. Translated: CASSLGAGWNTEAFF.

This clone has a handful of counts. This chain joins TRBV6-5 and TRBJ2-7; D assignment may be TRBD1 or TRBD2 (5 bases each). Germline assignment: CDR1 MNHEY and CDR2 SVGAGI. The CDR3 totals 12 residues. V lost 7 bases to trimming and J lost 4 bases, with 11 bases between them. CDR3 amino acids: CASKGTRYEQYF. The DNA for the CDR3 is TGTGCCAGCAAGGGGACGCGGTACGAGCAGTACTTC.

In its sample, this clone was seen a few times. The rearrangement joins TRBV7-2 to TRBJ2-5; D unclear. The V end lost 4 bases, the J end lost 5 bases, and 11 bases lay between the germline ends. Germline CDR1 SGHTA, CDR2 FQGNSA. The CDR3 is 13 residues long. CDR3 coding DNA: TGTGCCAGCAGCTCGACGCCTAGGGAGACCCAGTACTTC. As protein: CASSSTPRETQYF.

The chain combines TRBV4-1 with TRBJ2-3; D unclear. The ends were cut back, 4 bases at V and 5 bases at J, with 10 bases in the middle. From germline, CDR1 is MGHRA and CDR2 YSYEKL. The CDR3 loop spans 13 amino acids. In DNA, the CDR3 is TGCGCCAGCAGCCTCGACAAAAAAGATACGCAGTATTTT. Encoded protein: CASSLDKKDTQYF.

This chain connects TRBV7-9 to TRBJ2-6; either TRBD1 or TRBD2 may supply D (5 bases each). The CDR3 has 17 residues. V was pared by 4 bases and J by 4 bases, with 17 bases between. Germline CDR1 SEHNR, CDR2 FQNEAQ (reference sequence). The CDR3 region has the DNA TGTGCCAGCAGCTCTTACGGGACGTTTAAGGGGGCCAACGTCCTGACTTTC. Its translation is CASSSYGTFKGANVLTF.

The chain employs TRBV27 and TRBJ2-2; D is unclear. V was trimmed by 5 bases and J by 1 base, leaving 8 bases between them. CDR3 size: 14 residues. From germline, CDR1 is MNHEY and CDR2 SMNVEV (reference sequence). The CDR3 sequence is CASSRAENTGELFF. For the CDR3, the DNA is TGTGCCAGCAGTCGGGCGGAGAACACCGGGGAGCTGTTTTTT.

The chain joins TRBV15 to TRBJ2-7, with 12 nucleotides matching TRBD2. This CDR3 contains 16 residues. J gave up 4 bases and V 4 bases, and 8 bases lay outside the gene matches. Germline lookup yields CDR1 LNHNV and CDR2 YYDKDF (reference sequence). The CDR3 sequence is CATSKTSGRSSYEQYF. CDR3 nucleotide sequence: TGTGCCACCAGCAAAACTAGCGGGAGGTCATCATACGAGCAGTACTTC.